The T cell receptor (beta chain) under discussion was sequenced for a study of blood T cell repertoires in COVID-19. Study-level information: PBMCs, B-cell-depleted T cells, or T cells provided the cDNA or gDNA that made up the material.

Seattle patient enrollment occurred during active infection, with longitudinal follow-up thereafter. Per the study methods: Reference gene primer amplification gave estimated nucleated cell counts. The table came from immunoSEQ multiplex PCR; TCRdb's copy has only in-frame clones and leaves some out. V, J and clone size are those of that table, while D and trimming were read from the DNA. The table has 150,000 to 180,000 clones, roughly 84% seen once; the top ten hold 0.63%. Sequencing was done on a sample of peripheral blood. This clonotype was obtained from a man aged 55 to 70 with COVID-19, enrolled during active disease.

The CDR3 spells CASSIGQGFSPLHF. DNA of the CDR3: TGCGCCAGCAGCATAGGACAGGGATTTTCACCCCTCCACTTT. The chain carries TRBV5-1 and TRBJ1-6, with 8 positions matching TRBD1. The CDR3 is made up of 14 amino acids. CDR1 is SGHRS and CDR2 is YFSETQ in the germline V gene. J was trimmed by 9 bases and V by 4 bases; bases with no gene match: 6. Using reference TRBV5-1 and TRBJ1-6 for the parts outside the CDR3, the full variable domain is KAGVTQTPRYLIKTRGQQVTLSCSPISGHRSVSWYQQTPGQGLQFLFEYFSETQRNKGNFPGRFSGRQFSNSRSEMNVSTLELGDSALYLCASSIGQGFSPLHFGNGTRLTVT.